A single T cell receptor (beta chain) is shown here with its context. CDR1 and CDR2 (germline): SEHNR, FQNEAQ (reference sequence). V dropped 5 bases and J dropped 8 bases, with 9 bases sitting between them. This CDR3 spans 12 amino acids. These data belong to a study of control samples from healthy donors and cancer patients. This table comes from immunoSEQ multiplex PCR, and its TCRdb copy is limited to in-frame clones, with some not included. This sample has some 190,000 clones; about 91% occur once, and the top ten carry 1.5% to 2%. The source is a man aged 30 to 45 in good health. What was sequenced was blood. The chain joins TRBV7-9 to TRBJ1-4; D possibly corresponds to TRBD1 (5 bases). As DNA, the CDR3 is TGTGCCAGCAGCCCCCAGGGCGAAAAACTGTTTTTT. As protein: CASSPQGEKLFF.